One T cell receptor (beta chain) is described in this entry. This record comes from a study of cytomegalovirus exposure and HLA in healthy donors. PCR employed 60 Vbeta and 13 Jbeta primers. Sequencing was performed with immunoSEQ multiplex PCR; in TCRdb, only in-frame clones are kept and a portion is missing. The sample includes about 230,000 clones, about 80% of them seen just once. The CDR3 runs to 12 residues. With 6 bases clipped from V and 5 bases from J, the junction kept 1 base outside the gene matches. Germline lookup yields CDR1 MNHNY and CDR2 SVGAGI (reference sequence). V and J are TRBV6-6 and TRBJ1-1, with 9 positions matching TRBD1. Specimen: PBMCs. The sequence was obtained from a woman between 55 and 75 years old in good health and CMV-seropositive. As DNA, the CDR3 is TGTGCCAGCAGGGACAGGGGAACTGAAGCTTTCTTT. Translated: CASRDRGTEAFF.